The source of this T cell receptor (beta chain) is a study of cytomegalovirus exposure and HLA in healthy donors. Samples came from healthy bone marrow donors. 60 Vbeta and 13 Jbeta primers were used in PCR. The data were produced by immunoSEQ multiplex PCR, yet TCRdb's version contains in-frame clones alone and is incomplete. The sample carries about 170,000 clones, roughly 80% recorded once. There are 15 residues in the CDR3. The V gene's germline CDR1 is SGHTA and CDR2 FQGTGA. Between the trimmed V and J ends, which lost 2 bases and 5 bases, there was a span of 13 bases. Sequencing was performed on PBMCs. This TCR came from a female donor in good health and CMV-seronegative. J is TRBJ2-1 and V is TRBV7-3; weak D call: TRBD1 (5 bases). Here the CDR3 DNA reads TGTGCCAGCAGCTTATCACAGGCCATCCACAATGAGCAGTTCTTC. Its translation is CASSLSQAIHNEQFF. The variable domain in full, with the rest retrieved from reference TRBV7-3 and TRBJ2-1, is GAGVSQTPSNKVTEKGKYVELRCDPISGHTALYWYRQSLGQGPEFLIYFQGTGAADDSGLPNDRFFAVRPEGSVSTLKIQRTERGDSAVYLCASSLSQAIHNEQFFGPGTRLTVL.